This T cell receptor (beta chain) was obtained from a study of long-term antiretroviral therapy in people with HIV. Whole-study findings and limits: An increase in diversity followed ART, yet levels stayed below transplant donor controls.

With 5 bases removed from V and 2 bases from J, the gap between germline ends came to 19 bases. Germline values: CDR1 LNHDA, CDR2 SQIVND (reference sequence). The CDR3 runs 16 residues. It was version v3.0 of the immunoSEQ assay that was run at survey level. TCRdb's copy holds only in-frame clones and misses some; the assay was immunoSEQ multiplex PCR. The repertoire holds roughly 30,000 clones, with about 90% as singletons. Concerning this clone: The target antigen is unknown.

This TCR derives from a woman between 18 and 29 years old with HIV. The sequenced sample was unsorted PBMCs, obtained 1.8 years after starting antiretroviral therapy. The gene calls are TRBV19 and TRBJ2-7, with D perhaps assigned TRBD1 or TRBD2 (5 bases each). The CDR3 nucleotides read TGTGCCAGTAGTGGGGACGGGGATGATGTTCCCTACGAGCAGTACTTC. The encoded protein is CASSGDGDDVPYEQYF.